One T cell receptor beta chain is described in this entry. The antigen is unknown. The entry originates in a study of shared clonotypes between healthy human individuals. Overall study results and limits: The naive CD4 repertoires of several donors were compared, and around 4.9% of clonotypes were shared. Large sequencing depth failed to make sorted-subset sequencing complete, rarefaction showed.

Recent vaccinations or acute infections were absent in the healthy HIV-negative adult donors. Memory CD4+ cells were the fraction left after CD45RA+ naive selection. The assay was immunoSEQ multiplex PCR, and TCRdb's table has in-frame clones only and misses some. This sample has 2 million to 2.5 million clones, with under 95% found just once. The CDR3 consists of 16 residues. The ends lost 5 bases at V and 3 bases at J; junction bases unmatched: 11. Germline V gene data show CDR1 as MDHEN and CDR2 as SYDVKM. J is TRBJ2-7 and V is TRBV28; 9 nucleotides agree with TRBD1. Sequencing used naive CD4+ T cells from PBMCs. Documented subset: CD45RA+ positively selected. The clonotype was recovered from a man younger than 35 in good health. Some clones in this sample may be carry-over from other donors' samples. The CDR3 reads CASSRGTTGGVYEQYF. Written as DNA, the CDR3 is TGTGCCAGCAGTAGGGGAACGACAGGGGGAGTCTACGAGCAGTACTTC.